This record concerns one T cell receptor (beta chain) sequence. There is no known antigen for this receptor. No qualities accompany the bases; no much larger clone lies one base away. The germline V gene (reference sequence) gives CDR1 as SEHNR and CDR2 as FQNEAQ. Germline trimming: 3 bases from V, 5 bases from J; junction bases outside gene matches: 8. Including the terminal cysteine and phenylalanine, the CDR3 comprises 15 residues. The entry retains the CDR3 DNA only, 45 bases that are in frame from base 1. The approximately 39 donors, aged 6 to 90 years, were systemically healthy Caucasian individuals from Russia. Approximately 9.3 milliliters of peripheral blood were collected from each donor into EDTA-treated Vacutainer tubes. PBMCs were isolated by Ficoll-Paque density-gradient centrifugation, with at least 7 million obtained per sample. Trizol reagent was used to extract total RNA from the PBMCs, yielding at least 6 micrograms per sample. For every donor, an aliquot of PBMCs went through flow cytometry to measure the percentages of naive CD45RAhigh/CD27high T cells.

This specimen belongs to a study of blood T cells in healthy people across ages (dated by TCRdb to the mid-2010s). For the wider study: In model experiments, template switching captured roughly one uniquely barcoded TCR beta cDNA molecule for every two T cells. Age-related changes in TCR beta repertoire diversity were measured in the study by deep sequencing normalized with unique cDNA molecular identifiers. The donors were divided into four age groups: young (average roughly 17 years), middle-aged (around 37), aged (under 70) and long-lived (around 80). To avoid experimental bias, donors of different ages were randomly spread across the sequencing lanes. Two additional independent replicas of 1 million unique cDNA reads from the same blood draw were analyzed for two donors (one aged 18 to 30 and one aged 80 or older).

Library preparation was by 5' RACE. Sequencing instrument: Illumina HiSeq 2500. A second PCR of roughly 6 to 11 cycles was run with a J-beta primer mix and a sample-barcoded 5' primer. Each TCR beta cDNA molecule received a unique molecular identifier from a template-switch 5' adaptor carrying 12 random nucleotides. Each sample yielded at least 2.5 million CDR3-containing paired-end reads. First-strand cDNA synthesis was performed from all RNA using the Mint cDNA synthesis kit, with priming by a TRBC-specific oligonucleotide. All cDNA was treated with uracil-DNA glycosylase and then went through a first 18-cycle PCR with the universal primers M1SS and BC2_uni_R. Per the authors' processing: Normalization of each sample was performed by random selection of 1 million high-quality reads, each carrying a distinct molecular identifier. Instead of being binned into consensus sequences, reads with shared molecular identifiers were discarded. MiTCR, run with a Q25 quality threshold and the strictest error-elimination algorithm, handled CDR3 identification, clonotype clustering and error correction. Lower-bound total TCR beta diversity was estimated with a nonparametric unseen species model using Euler transformation. TCRdb's own reprocessing of the public reads used fastp at Q25 and MiXCR and kept productive beta chains. Entries that share a CDR3 protein sequence are merged under the most common genes and DNA. What appears here as the V and J calls and clone size reflects TCRdb's work, not the paper's. The sample table holds hundreds of thousands of distinct CDR3 sequences, of which more than 55% were seen once. About 26% of the sample rests with the top ten.

The research as a whole found: There was a strong correlation between observed TCR beta diversity and the percentage of naive T cells measured by flow cytometry. Because the CMV infection status of the donors was unknown, age-related changes in expanded clonotypes may potentially have been confounded. Estimates of total diversity based on one million sequenced T cells were regarded as lower bounds and as underestimates. Compared with the aged group, more naive CD4+ T cells, fewer expanded clones and increased TCR diversity were shown by the long-lived group, suggesting age selection. Conclusive comparison of naive and antigen-experienced compartments was prevented by the profiling of bulk unsorted PBMCs. As age increased, observed TCR beta diversity per million T cells dropped in a roughly linear way, and a significant reduction was already evident by age 40.

The sequenced sample was blood. This receptor was obtained from a man between 35 and 55 years old in good health. The chain is made from TRBV7-9 and TRBJ2-3; 7 nucleotides in the junction match TRBD1. The CDR3 is CASSLLNNRGDTQYF. The DNA is as follows: TGTGCCAGCAGCTTGCTGAATAACAGGGGAGATACGCAGTATTTT.